The 25 T cell receptor beta chains in this list originate from one sample, sequenced in a study of shared clonotypes between healthy human individuals. Clones were read by immunoSEQ multiplex PCR, and TCRdb kept only the in-frame ones, dropping some. The sample lists millions of clones, around 90% seen once, with about 0.13% in the top ten. The sample was naive CD4+ T cells sorted from blood. Subset described: CD45RA+ positively selected. All receptors come from a man between 18 and 35 years old in good health.

The chain recombines TRBV6-6 with TRBJ2-7, with 8 bases matching TRBD1. V lost 8 bases to trimming and J lost 1 base; unmatched junction nucleotides: 7. The CDR3 is 14 amino acids. CDR1 and CDR2 (germline): MNHNY, SVGAGI (reference sequence). In nucleotides, the CDR3 is TGTGCCAGCCAGGACAGGGCCCAATCCTACGAGCAGTACTTC. This codes for CASQDRAQSYEQYF.

The chain employs TRBV28 and TRBJ1-5, with D possibly being TRBD1 (5 bases). The germline V gene encodes CDR1 MDHEN and CDR2 SYDVKM. The ends were cut back, 7 bases at V and 1 base at J, with 14 bases in the middle. The CDR3 loop spans 15 amino acids. The CDR3: CASTSGAASNQPQHF. CDR3 nucleotides: TGTGCCAGCACTTCCGGGGCCGCAAGCAATCAGCCCCAGCATTTT.

J is TRBJ2-3 and V is TRBV5-1; 11 bases align to TRBD2. CDR3 length: 14 residues. Per the germline V gene, CDR1 is SGHRS and CDR2 is YFSETQ. V lost 5 bases and J lost 2; bases outside the gene matches: 1. The CDR3 DNA follows: TGCGCCAGCAGGACTAGCGGGGACACAGATACGCAGTATTTT. Translation: CASRTSGDTDTQYF.

V usage is TRBV6-1 and J usage is TRBJ1-1; possibly TRBD1 for D (5 bases). Looked up from germline, CDR1 is MNHNS and CDR2 is SASEGT. The V end was cut by 3 bases, the J end by 4 bases, with 15 bases between. The CDR3 runs 15 residues. The CDR3: CASSDRVSGGTEAFF. DNA for the CDR3: TGTGCCAGCAGTGACAGGGTGTCAGGCGGCACTGAAGCTTTCTTT.

The chain uses TRBV7-3 and TRBJ2-3; perhaps D is TRBD1 or TRBD2 (6 bases each). Trimming pared 4 bases from V and 2 bases from J, leaving 13 bases between. CDR1 and CDR2 (germline): SGHTA, FQGTGA. The CDR3 loop spans 15 amino acids. The CDR3 loop is CASSSGGTNTDTQYF. CDR3 DNA sequence: TGTGCCAGCAGCTCGGGCGGGACAAACACAGATACGCAGTATTTT.

The chain uses TRBV1 and TRBJ2-1; the DNA was not used to check the table's D call, TRBD2. TRBV1 is marked as a pseudogene. The CDR3 runs 15 residues. The CDR3 loop reads CTSSQDRRGGPLQFF. CDR3 bases: TGCACCAGCAGCCAAGATAGGCGGGGGGGACCATTGCAGTTCTTC.

This chain connects TRBV5-4 to TRBJ2-5; TRBD2 is a possible D gene (6 bases). CDR1 SGHNT and CDR2 YYREEE come from the germline V gene (reference sequence). V was cut by 9 bases and J by 4 bases, with 19 bases left in between. This CDR3 is 14 amino acids long. The CDR3 nucleotides are TGTGCCACCTCACGGAGGGTTGGTGGAGAGACCCAGTACTTC. It specifies CATSRRVGGETQYF. Together with reference TRBV5-4 and TRBJ2-5, the CDR3 gives the full variable domain: ETGVTQSPTHLIKTRGQQVTLRCSSQSGHNTVSWYQQALGQGPQFIFQYYREEENGRGNFPPRFSGLQFPNYSSELNVNALELDDSALYLCATSRRVGGETQYFGPGTRLLVL.

The V gene is TRBV6-5, the J gene TRBJ2-1; no firm D call. Trimming removed 6 bases at V and 6 bases at J, with 15 bases between. Germline values: CDR1 MNHEY, CDR2 SVGAGI. There are 14 residues in the CDR3. CDR3 residues: CASSPDGRPNEQFF. In nucleotides, the CDR3 is TGTGCCAGCAGCCCCGATGGGCGCCCCAATGAGCAGTTCTTC.

The chain has TRBV9 and TRBJ2-3; D unresolved. Trimming took off 3 bases at V and 4 bases at J, with 12 bases between the two ends. This CDR3 spans 14 amino acids. Germline V CDR1 and CDR2: SGDLS, YYNGEE. CDR3: CASSASPGADTQYF. The CDR3 DNA is TGTGCCAGCAGCGCCTCACCGGGCGCAGATACGCAGTATTTT.

V gene TRBV9 combines with J gene TRBJ1-1, with D possibly TRBD1 on 5 matching bases. Germline CDR1 reads SGDLS; CDR2 reads YYNGEE. The CDR3 consists of 21 residues. Trimming left V 0 bases short and J 1 base short, with 28 bases between. The CDR3: CASSVEAGLALRGGQNTEAFF. DNA for the CDR3: TGTGCCAGCAGCGTAGAAGCGGGGCTGGCCCTTCGGGGAGGGCAGAACACTGAAGCTTTCTTT.

The chain uses TRBV7-2 and TRBJ2-7; D may correspond to TRBD1 or TRBD2 (6 bases each). Trimming pared 5 bases from V and 7 bases from J, leaving 12 bases between. The CDR3 sequence is 12 residues long. CDR1 is SGHTA, CDR2 FQGNSA, per germline. CDR3 region: CASSTQGREQYF. CDR3 nucleotide sequence: TGTGCCAGCAGCACGCAGGGGAGGGAGCAGTACTTC.

This rearrangement joins TRBV2 to TRBJ2-5; 9 bases line up with TRBD2. After removal of 7 bases from V and 2 bases from J, the junction contained 8 bases not matched to a gene. The CDR3 extends over 15 amino acids. Germline CDR1 and CDR2: SNHLY and FYNNEI. This chain's CDR3 is CASIDGLAGQETQYF. CDR3 bases: TGTGCCAGCATCGATGGCCTAGCGGGGCAAGAGACCCAGTACTTC.

The chain is built from TRBV2 and TRBJ2-2; 10 bases agree with TRBD1. The V segment lost 6 bases and the J segment 5 bases; nucleotides outside the gene matches: 6. The germline gives CDR1 SNHLY, CDR2 FYNNEI. The CDR3 has 15 amino acids. The CDR3 region has the DNA TGTGCCAGCAGCGGGGACAGGGGATTAACCGGGGAGCTGTTTTTT. It encodes CASSGDRGLTGELFF.

V usage is TRBV5-4 and J usage is TRBJ1-4; 8 nucleotides match TRBD1. J was trimmed by 8 bases and V by 4 bases; bases with no gene match: 13. Germline V gene lookup returns CDR1 SGHNT and CDR2 YYREEE (reference sequence). There are 16 residues in the CDR3. The chain's CDR3 is CASSAKDRGEMEKLFF. DNA for the CDR3: TGTGCCAGCAGCGCCAAAGACAGGGGAGAGATGGAAAAACTGTTTTTT.

CDR3 DNA: TGTGCCAGCAGCTTGACCACCAACGGGTTGGAAAAACTGTTTTTT. Protein product: CASSLTTNGLEKLFF. The rearrangement uses TRBV5-4 and TRBJ1-4, with D uncertain. This CDR3 spans 15 amino acids. Germline CDR1 SGHNT, CDR2 YYREEE (reference sequence). Trimming shortened V by 1 base and J by 8 bases, and 15 bases separated the two germline ends.

This rearrangement joins TRBV6-4 to TRBJ2-1; TRBD1 matches 10 bases. The CDR3 is made up of 15 amino acids. V shed 3 bases and J 8 bases; nucleotides not matched to a gene: 7. Germline loops: CDR1 MRHNA, CDR2 SNTAGT. CDR3 nucleotides: TGTGCCAGCAGTGATGGACAGGGGGAATTTGATGAGCAGTTCTTC. Its protein product is CASSDGQGEFDEQFF.

The chain couples TRBV13 to TRBJ2-7; unclear D gene. The germline V and J ends were trimmed by 1 base and 4 bases, with 8 bases remaining between them. Germline V gene lookup returns CDR1 PRHDT and CDR2 FYEKMQ (reference sequence). The CDR3 is 13 amino acids. The CDR3 nucleotides read TGTGCCAGCAGCTTAGATCGAAGGTACGAGCAGTACTTC. As protein: CASSLDRRYEQYF. Based on the CDR3 plus reference TRBV13 and TRBJ2-7, the full variable domain is AAGVIQSPRHLIKEKRETATLKCYPIPRHDTVYWYQQGPGQDPQFLISFYEKMQSDKGSIPDRFSAQQFSDYHSELNMSSLELGDSALYFCASSLDRRYEQYFGPGTRLTVT.

This chain connects TRBV6-6 to TRBJ1-4; maybe TRBD1 (5 bases). The germline gives CDR1 MNHNY, CDR2 SVGAGI (reference sequence). The CDR3 consists of 13 residues. Trimming left V 6 bases short and J 8 bases short, with 13 bases between. CDR3 sequence reads: CASRSQGGEKLFF. The CDR3 coding sequence is TGTGCCAGCAGATCCCAGGGTGGCGAAAAACTGTTTTTT.

The CDR3 sequence: CASSPAGGVNGYTF. CDR3 in DNA: TGTGCCAGCAGCCCGGCCGGGGGGGTGAATGGCTACACCTTC. The chain employs TRBV27 and TRBJ1-2, with TRBD1 as a possible D gene (5 bases). Germline V gene lookup returns CDR1 MNHEY and CDR2 SMNVEV (reference sequence). The CDR3 is 14 amino acids. V was shortened by 6 bases and J by 6 bases, with 17 bases between the two germline ends.

The rearrangement uses TRBV6-5 and TRBJ1-2; D is unclear. The CDR3 extends over 14 amino acids. Germline CDR1 reads MNHEY; CDR2 reads SVGAGI. Trimming stripped 1 base from V and 1 base from J, with 7 bases between. CDR3 bases: TGTGCCAGCAGTTACTTGTCTAGTAACTATGGCTACACCTTC. It yields the protein CASSYLSSNYGYTF.

This clone is a singleton in its sample. The CDR3 loop is CAIRGTAYEQYF. CDR3 DNA: TGTGCCATCAGAGGGACAGCCTACGAGCAGTACTTC. The chain carries TRBV10-3 and TRBJ2-5; 7 nucleotides agree with TRBD1. The J call is uncertain, as TRBJ2-7 better fits the DNA end. There are 12 residues in the CDR3. Germline values: CDR1 ENHRY, CDR2 SYGVKD.

A few counts support this clone. This chain joins TRBV19 and TRBJ2-2, with TRBD2 matching over 10 bases. Germline V gives CDR1 LNHDA, CDR2 SQIVND (reference sequence). V dropped 11 bases and J dropped 0; count of bases not matched to a gene: 3. This CDR3 comprises 14 residues. CDR3 protein: CAVGLAANTGELFF. The CDR3, as DNA: TGTGCCGTAGGACTAGCGGCGAACACCGGGGAGCTGTTTTTT.

The chain couples TRBV19 to TRBJ2-1; tentatively, D is TRBD2 (5 bases). CDR1 and CDR2 (germline): LNHDA, SQIVND (reference sequence). V was clipped by 9 bases and J by 5 bases, with 17 bases between them. The CDR3 has 14 residues. The chain's CDR3 is CASDSRGKNNEQFF. The DNA for the CDR3 is TGTGCCAGCGATAGTAGAGGGAAAAACAATGAGCAGTTCTTC.

V is TRBV13 and J is TRBJ2-7, with a possible D match to TRBD2 (5 bases). V was cut by 0 bases and J by 2 bases, with 11 bases left in between. The CDR3 spans 15 residues. The germline V gene encodes CDR1 PRHDT and CDR2 FYEKMQ (reference sequence). Here the CDR3 reads CASSLGGVVAYEQYF. CDR3 in DNA: TGTGCCAGCAGCTTAGGGGGAGTGGTAGCCTACGAGCAGTACTTC.

This clone appeared a single time. CDR3 nucleotides: TGTGCCAGTAGTTGGTTGAGGCGGGGAGGGAGCACTGAAGCTTTCTTT. Protein product: CASSWLRRGGSTEAFF. The rearrangement uses TRBV19 and TRBJ1-1; D ambiguous. Trimming removed 5 bases from V and 4 bases from J, with 20 bases in between. This CDR3 has 16 amino acids. Germline assignment: CDR1 LNHDA and CDR2 SQIVND (reference sequence).